The rows below give T cell receptor beta chains drawn from one sample of a study of T cells in Graves' hyperthyroidism and ophthalmopathy. Using its own MiXCR run on the multiplex PCR reads, TCRdb lists one record per CDR3 protein. This sample has around 420,000 distinct CDR3 sequences; around 15% occur once, and the top ten carry 5.3%. The sequenced material came from blood. Receptors were obtained from a woman aged 18-29 years with Graves' hyperthyroidism. Each CDR3 is given with its conserved first and last residue. A D gene is named only where the DNA matches it firmly. Clone size is stated in some rows and not others, as once, few, many or a class when expanded.

>many|TRBJ2-5|TRBV7-9|TRBD2
CASSLLRGTSGSFQETQYF
TGTGCCAGCAGCTTACTTCGTGGGACTAGCGGGAGTTTCCAAGAGACCCAGTACTTC
>many|TRBJ2-1|TRBV7-2|NA
CASSLPSVNEQFF
TGTGCCAGCAGCTTACCTAGCGTAAATGAGCAGTTCTTC
>many|TRBJ2-7|TRBV7-9|NA
CASSSGYDEQYF
TGTGCCAGCAGCTCGGGTTATGACGAGCAGTACTTC
>many|TRBJ2-1|TRBV7-9|TRBD2
CASSYGLIGLAGYDEQFF
TGTGCCAGCAGCTACGGACTAATCGGACTAGCGGGATACGATGAGCAGTTCTTC
>few|TRBJ2-1|TRBV24-1|NA
CATIPSTEYNEQFF
TGTGCCACCATCCCGTCGACAGAGTACAATGAGCAGTTCTTC
>many|TRBJ2-5|TRBV15|NA
CATSNRSKETQYF
TGTGCCACCAGCAATAGGTCAAAAGAGACCCAGTACTTC
>many|TRBJ2-1|TRBV12-3/TRBV12-4|TRBD2
CASSFGTGLAGGGQFF
TGTGCCAGCAGTTTCGGTACCGGGCTAGCGGGAGGGGGGCAGTTCTTC
>NA|TRBJ2-1|TRBV6-5|TRBD2
CASSYTTLGLANKNEQFF
TGTGCCAGCAGTTACACCACCCTTGGACTAGCAAACAAAAATGAGCAGTTCTTC
>few|TRBJ2-3|TRBV19|TRBD2
CASSGGLAYSTDTQYF
TGTGCCAGTAGTGGAGGACTAGCGTATAGCACAGATACGCAGTATTTT
>many|TRBJ2-7|TRBV30|NA
CAWSVRDGGYEQYF
TGTGCCTGGAGTGTCAGGGACGGGGGCTACGAGCAGTACTTC
>few|TRBJ2-5|TRBV7-9|NA
CASSDTGTQETQYF
TGTGCCAGCAGCGATACCGGGACCCAAGAGACCCAGTACTTC